These 23 T cell receptor beta chains were sequenced from one sample in a study of metastatic and nonmetastatic thyroid tumors. With MiXCR, TCRdb reprocessed the PCR reads. The sample records 30,000 to 40,000 clones, about 15% being singletons. Among the patients, none had received any treatment before thyroid surgery. The sample was blood. These receptors came from a female donor with papillary thyroid cancer or a benign thyroid nodule (not recorded which). Some clones in this sample may be carry-over from other donors' samples.

This CDR3 reads CSAPNPGTSGSVDEQFF. CDR3 coding DNA: TGCAGTGCTCCAAATCCCGGGACTAGCGGGAGTGTCGATGAGCAGTTCTTC. The chain joins TRBV20-1 to TRBJ2-1; 14 bases match TRBD2. Germline V gene data show CDR1 as DFQATT and CDR2 as SNEGSKA (reference sequence). J gave up 8 bases and V 5 bases, and 14 bases lay outside the gene matches. The CDR3 is 17 residues long.

V is TRBV18 and J is TRBJ2-2; 11 nucleotides match TRBD2. V dropped 2 bases and J dropped 6; count of bases not matched to a gene: 8. There are 17 residues in the CDR3. CDR1 is KGHSH and CDR2 is LQKENI in the germline V gene. CDR3 amino acids: CASSPRLAGKEAGELFF. In nucleotides, the CDR3 is TGTGCCAGCTCACCAAGACTAGCGGGAAAGGAGGCCGGGGAGCTGTTTTTT. The whole variable domain, remainder taken from reference TRBV18 and TRBJ2-2, is NAGVMQNPRHLVRRRGQEARLRCSPMKGHSHVYWYRQLPEEGLKFMVYLQKENIIDESGMPKERFSAEFPKEGPSILRIQQVVRGDSAAYFCASSPRLAGKEAGELFFGEGSRLTVL.

This clone was counted between two and nine times. The chain employs TRBV10-1 and TRBJ2-1, with D possibly TRBD1 on 6 matching bases. The germline V gene encodes CDR1 WNHNN and CDR2 SYGVQD (reference sequence). The CDR3 is 14 residues long. The ends were cut back, 6 bases at V and 5 bases at J, with 14 bases in the middle. CDR3 bases: TGCGCCAGCAGAGCCGGGACATGTAACAATGAGCAGTTCTTC. Its translation is CASRAGTCNNEQFF.

Many counts were recorded for this clone. This sequence joins TRBV28 and TRBJ2-1, with 8 bases lining up with TRBD1. Unmatched junction bases numbered 5, after V lost 4 bases and J lost 6 bases. The CDR3 consists of 14 residues. CDR1 MDHEN and CDR2 SYDVKM come from the germline V gene. CDR3 in DNA: TGTGCCAGCAGTTCACAAGACAGGGGCAATGAGCAGTTCTTC. As protein: CASSSQDRGNEQFF.

This clone was counted at least ten times. The V gene is TRBV6-5, the J gene TRBJ1-2; no clear D. Germline V lookup: CDR1 MNHEY, CDR2 SVGAGI. The length of the CDR3 is 16 residues. V was shortened by 0 bases and J by 4 bases, with 15 bases between the two germline ends. The CDR3 sequence: CASSYSLAGLGYGYTF. The CDR3 bases are TGTGCCAGCAGTTACTCATTGGCAGGACTTGGCTATGGCTACACCTTC.

This clone was seen more than once but under ten times. V usage is TRBV2 and J usage is TRBJ2-1; 8 bases agree with TRBD1. This CDR3 has 13 amino acids. Trimming at V came to 6 bases and at J to 5 bases, leaving 3 bases not matched to a gene. Germline CDR1 reads SNHLY; CDR2 reads FYNNEI. CDR3 nucleotides: TGTGCCAGCAGAAGGGACAGGAACAATGAGCAGTTCTTC. Its translation: CASRRDRNNEQFF.

This clone was seen at least ten times. The rearrangement links TRBV20-1 to TRBJ2-2; D may be TRBD1 (6 bases). V lost 5 bases, J lost 1 base, and 11 bases lay in between. The germline V gene encodes CDR1 DFQATT and CDR2 SNEGSKA (reference sequence). The CDR3 spans 14 residues. The DNA of the CDR3 is TGCAGTGCTCCATTACAGGGGAACACCGGGGAGCTGTTTTTT. Its translation: CSAPLQGNTGELFF.

This clone was seen ten or more times. V gene TRBV20-1 combines with J gene TRBJ1-2; tentatively, D is TRBD1 (6 bases). The germline CDR1 and CDR2 sequences are DFQATT and SNEGSKA (reference sequence). The CDR3 length is 14 residues. V was pared by 4 bases and J by 7 bases, with 19 bases between. CDR3 loop: CSATKGGGSVGYTF. CDR3 nucleotides: TGCAGTGCTACTAAGGGGGGCGGGTCGGTTGGCTACACCTTC.

This clone has ten or more counts. CDR3 DNA sequence: TGTGCCACCAGCAGAGATGAGGGCTACGAGCAGTACTTC. It yields the protein CATSRDEGYEQYF. The chain has TRBV15 and TRBJ2-7, with D possibly being TRBD2 (5 bases). CDR1 is LNHNV and CDR2 is YYDKDF in the germline V gene (reference sequence). The CDR3 has 13 residues. Trimming removed 0 bases from V and 3 bases from J, with 6 bases in between.

This clone was seen repeatedly, ten times or more. A much larger clone differs from this one at a single base, so this may be a read error. This chain joins TRBV13 and TRBJ2-1, with TRBD1 as a possible D gene (6 bases). The length of the CDR3 is 15 residues. The germline V gene encodes CDR1 PRHDT and CDR2 FYEKMQ (reference sequence). The CDR3 region has the DNA TGTGCCAGCAGCTTAACTGGGGGCGTCAACAATGGGCAGTTCTTC. Protein sequence: CASSLTGGVNNGQFF.

This clone was detected many times. This sequence joins TRBV5-6 and TRBJ2-7, with D tentatively TRBD2 (6 bases). Germline V lookup: CDR1 SGHDT, CDR2 YYEEEE. The V end was cut by 4 bases, the J end by 3 bases, with 17 bases between. The CDR3 runs 15 residues. CDR3 in DNA: TGTGCCAGCAGCCCTATTTATCGGGAGAGCTACGAGCAGTACTTC. Amino acids: CASSPIYRESYEQYF.

This clone came up many times. This rearrangement joins TRBV20-1 to TRBJ2-5; 8 bases are shared with TRBD2. CDR3 length: 19 amino acids. With 1 base clipped from V and 5 bases from J, the junction kept 21 bases outside the gene matches. The germline V gene encodes CDR1 DFQATT and CDR2 SNEGSKA (reference sequence). CDR3 in amino acids: CSARAYKAGAVKWLETQYF. The CDR3 nucleotides are TGCAGTGCTAGAGCCTATAAAGCGGGAGCGGTAAAGTGGTTGGAGACCCAGTACTTC.

This clone was observed many times. The J gene is TRBJ2-7, the V gene TRBV29-1; 8 nucleotides line up with TRBD1. Per germline, CDR1 SQVTM and CDR2 ANQGSEA. J lost 6 bases, V lost 7 bases, and 5 bases had no gene match. The CDR3 has 11 amino acids. In DNA form, the CDR3 reads TGCAGCGCGGAGACAGGGGTCGAGCAGTACTTC. It translates to CSAETGVEQYF.

The table lists this clone with many counts. This chain uses TRBV5-4 with TRBJ1-6, with 9 bases that match TRBD1. This CDR3 has 14 amino acids. Trimming took 4 bases from V and 5 from J; bases not matched to a gene: 1. Germline assignment: CDR1 SGHNT and CDR2 YYREEE (reference sequence). The chain's CDR3 is CASSRDRDNSPLHF. CDR3 coding DNA: TGTGCCAGCAGCAGGGACAGGGATAATTCACCCCTCCACTTT.

This clone was observed many times. This rearrangement joins TRBV20-1 to TRBJ1-6, with D possibly matching TRBD1 (5 bases). This CDR3 is built from 17 residues. Germline-derived CDR1 and CDR2 are DFQATT and SNEGSKA (reference sequence). V lost 1 base and J 2 bases, leaving 15 bases between the germline ends. The CDR3 sequence is CSARVLQGGTYNSPLHF. The CDR3, as DNA: TGCAGTGCTAGAGTTTTGCAGGGAGGCACCTATAATTCACCCCTCCACTTT.

The rearrangement joins TRBV20-1 to TRBJ1-2; the D is unclear. Germline CDR1 and CDR2: DFQATT and SNEGSKA (reference sequence). The CDR3 sequence is 11 residues long. The V and J ends lost 1 base and 12 bases respectively, with 12 bases between them. The CDR3 loop is CSARGDGLHTF. CDR3 sequence (DNA): TGCAGTGCTAGAGGGGATGGCCTACACACCTTC.

This clone came up many times. The chain employs TRBV6-1 and TRBJ1-1; D might be TRBD1 (6 bases). The V gene's germline CDR1 is MNHNS and CDR2 SASEGT. V dropped 5 bases and J dropped 0 bases, with 13 bases sitting between them. CDR3 length: 15 amino acids. The CDR3 DNA reads as TGTGCCAGCAGTCCCGGACAGCTTATGAACACTGAAGCTTTCTTT. Protein product: CASSPGQLMNTEAFF.

The chain combines TRBV6-1 with TRBJ2-1, with a weak D call TRBD2 (5 bases). Between the trimmed V and J ends, which lost 10 bases and 7 bases, there was a span of 17 bases. Germline V gene sequence: CDR1 MNHNS, CDR2 SASEGT. The CDR3 is 13 residues long. CDR3 residues: CAIITVTGNEQFF. In DNA form, the CDR3 reads TGTGCCATCATCACAGTTACGGGGAATGAGCAGTTCTTC.

In the case of this clone: A much bigger clone sits one base away, suggesting this may be a read error. The chain links TRBV19 to TRBJ1-4; D gene unclear. The length of the CDR3 is 12 residues. Germline V lookup: CDR1 LNHDA, CDR2 SQIVND (reference sequence). V dropped 10 bases and J dropped 8 bases, with 14 bases sitting between them. The CDR3 DNA reads as TGTGCCATCGGGTCTGTAGGGGAAAAACTGTTTTTT. It translates to CAIGSVGEKLFF.

At least ten counts were recorded for this clone. This chain links TRBV6-1 with TRBJ2-4; D possibly corresponds to TRBD1 (6 bases). Per germline, CDR1 MNHNS and CDR2 SASEGT. V lost 7 bases and J 2 bases, leaving 12 bases between the germline ends. The CDR3 spans 14 residues. The CDR3 DNA reads as TGTGCCAGCAAGGGCAGGGGAACCAAAAACATTCAGTACTTC. Protein: CASKGRGTKNIQYF.

This clone was seen at least ten times. The chain employs TRBV20-1 and TRBJ2-1, with D possibly matching TRBD2 (5 bases). The CDR3 has 13 residues. Germline CDR1 is DFQATT and CDR2 is SNEGSKA (reference sequence). Trimming cost V 6 bases and J 2 bases, with 11 bases left between them. The CDR3 bases are TGCAGTGCCAACCTCGGGACCTACAATGAGCAGTTCTTC. Protein sequence: CSANLGTYNEQFF.

Only a few counts were recorded for this clone. With a much larger clone just one base away, this may be a read error. The chain uses TRBV10-3 and TRBJ2-5, with D perhaps being TRBD1 or TRBD2 (5 bases each). The length of the CDR3 is 15 residues. From germline, CDR1 is ENHRY and CDR2 SYGVKD. The CDR3 here is CATSDRGGREETQYF. The CDR3 DNA sequence: TGTGCCACCAGTGATAGGGGTGGGCGGGAAGAGACCCAGTACTTC.

This clone came up many times. The J gene is TRBJ2-5, the V gene TRBV11-3; 12 positions agree with TRBD1. The CDR3 is 15 amino acids. V was clipped by 3 bases and J by 4 bases; unmatched bases: 3. Germline CDR1 SGHNT, CDR2 YENEEA. The CDR3 here is CASSFGTGGAETQYF. The CDR3, as DNA: TGTGCCAGCAGCTTTGGGACAGGGGGCGCAGAGACCCAGTACTTC.